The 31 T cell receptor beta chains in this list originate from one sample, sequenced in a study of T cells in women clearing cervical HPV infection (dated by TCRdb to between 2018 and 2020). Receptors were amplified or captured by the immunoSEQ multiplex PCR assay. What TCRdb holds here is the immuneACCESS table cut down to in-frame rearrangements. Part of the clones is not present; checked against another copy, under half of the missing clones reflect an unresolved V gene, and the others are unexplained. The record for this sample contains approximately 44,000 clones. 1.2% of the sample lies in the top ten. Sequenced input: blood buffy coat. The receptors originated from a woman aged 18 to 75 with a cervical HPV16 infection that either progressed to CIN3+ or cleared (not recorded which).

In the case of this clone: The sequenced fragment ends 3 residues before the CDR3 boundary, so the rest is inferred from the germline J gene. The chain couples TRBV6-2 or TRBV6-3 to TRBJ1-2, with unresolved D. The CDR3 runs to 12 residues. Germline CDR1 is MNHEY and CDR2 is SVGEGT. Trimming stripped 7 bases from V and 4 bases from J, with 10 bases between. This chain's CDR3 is CASNEGPYGYTF. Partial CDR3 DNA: TGTGCCAGCAACGAGGGCCCCTATGGC.

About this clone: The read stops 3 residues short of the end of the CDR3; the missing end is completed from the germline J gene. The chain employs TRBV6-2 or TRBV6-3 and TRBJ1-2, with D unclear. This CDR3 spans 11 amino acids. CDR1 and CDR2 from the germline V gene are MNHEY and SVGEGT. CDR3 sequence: CASSASGGYTF. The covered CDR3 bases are TGTGCCAGCAGCGCATCGGGGGGC.

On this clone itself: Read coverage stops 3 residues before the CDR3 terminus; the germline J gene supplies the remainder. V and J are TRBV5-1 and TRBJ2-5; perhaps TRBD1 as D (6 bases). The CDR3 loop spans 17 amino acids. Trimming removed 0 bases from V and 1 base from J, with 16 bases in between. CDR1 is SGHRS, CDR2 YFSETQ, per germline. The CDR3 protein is CASSLVGAPPFQETQYF. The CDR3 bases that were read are TGCGCCAGCAGCTTGGTGGGGGCCCCCCCTTTCCAAGAGACC.

The sequenced part of the CDR3 DNA is TGCAGTGCTCGGGACAGGAATCTTAATGAAAAA. It specifies CSARDRNLNEK. The CDR3 reads in full as CSARDRNLNEKLFF. The V gene is TRBV20-1, the J gene TRBJ1-4; TRBD1 matches at 8 bases. The sequenced fragment ends 3 residues before the CDR3 boundary, so the rest is inferred from the germline J gene. Unmatched junction bases numbered 6, after V lost 5 bases and J lost 4 bases. In germline, CDR1 is DFQATT, CDR2 SNEGSKA (reference sequence). The CDR3 consists of 14 residues.

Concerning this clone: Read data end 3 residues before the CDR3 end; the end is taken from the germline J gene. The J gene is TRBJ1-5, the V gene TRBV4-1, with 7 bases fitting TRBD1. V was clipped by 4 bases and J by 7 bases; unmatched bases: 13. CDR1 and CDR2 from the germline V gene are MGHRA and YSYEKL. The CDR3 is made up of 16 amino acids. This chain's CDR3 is CASSPITGEIGQPQHF. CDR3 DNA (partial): TGCGCCAGCAGCCCCATAACAGGGGAGATAGGACAGCCC.

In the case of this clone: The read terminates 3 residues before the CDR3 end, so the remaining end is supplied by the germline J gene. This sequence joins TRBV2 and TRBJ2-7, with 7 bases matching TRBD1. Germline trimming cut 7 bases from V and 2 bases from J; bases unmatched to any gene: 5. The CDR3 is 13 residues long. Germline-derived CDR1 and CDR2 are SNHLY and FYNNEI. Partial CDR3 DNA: TGTGCCAGCACCAGGACAGGTCCCTACGAG. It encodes CASTRTGPYE. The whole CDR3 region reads CASTRTGPYEQYF.

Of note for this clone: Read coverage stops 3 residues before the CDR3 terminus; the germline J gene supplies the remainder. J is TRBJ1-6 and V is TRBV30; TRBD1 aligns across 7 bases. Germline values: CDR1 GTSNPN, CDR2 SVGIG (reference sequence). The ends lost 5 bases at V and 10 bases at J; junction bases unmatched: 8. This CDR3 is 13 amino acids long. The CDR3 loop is CAWGGQQRSPLHF. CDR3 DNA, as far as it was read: TGTGCCTGGGGGGGACAGCAGCGATCACCC.

CDR3 amino acids: CASSFPGTKETQYF. The part of the CDR3 DNA that was read is TGTGCCAGCAGCTTCCCCGGGACTAAAGAGACC. The rearrangement joins TRBV5-8 to TRBJ2-5; TRBD2 agrees at 7 bases. The read falls 3 residues short of the CDR3 end, and the missing part is taken from the germline J gene. CDR1 is SGHTS, CDR2 YDEGEE, per germline. The CDR3 spans 14 residues. Trimming at V came to 2 bases and at J to 3 bases, leaving 4 bases not matched to a gene. The whole variable domain, filled in from reference TRBV5-8 and TRBJ2-5, reads EAGVTQSPTHLIKTRGQQATLRCSPISGHTSVYWYQQALGLGLQFLLWYDEGEERNRGNFPPRFSGRQFPNYSSELNVNALELEDSALYLCASSFPGTKETQYFGPGTRLLVL.

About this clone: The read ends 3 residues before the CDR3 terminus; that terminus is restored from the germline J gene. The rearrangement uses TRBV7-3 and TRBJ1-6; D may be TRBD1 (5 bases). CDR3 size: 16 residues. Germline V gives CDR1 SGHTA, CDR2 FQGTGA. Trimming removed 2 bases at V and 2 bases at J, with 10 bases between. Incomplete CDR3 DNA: TGTGCCAGCAGCTTAGGGGGGAACCCCTATAATTCACCC. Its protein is CASSLGGNPYNSP. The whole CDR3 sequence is CASSLGGNPYNSPLHF.

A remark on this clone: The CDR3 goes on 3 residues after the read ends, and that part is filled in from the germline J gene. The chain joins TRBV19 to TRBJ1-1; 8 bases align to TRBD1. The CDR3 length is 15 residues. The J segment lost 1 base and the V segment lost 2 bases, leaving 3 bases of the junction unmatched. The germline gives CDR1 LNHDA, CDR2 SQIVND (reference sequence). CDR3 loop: CASSIRGQGNTEAFF. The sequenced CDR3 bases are TGTGCCAGTAGTATACGTGGACAGGGGAACACTGAA.

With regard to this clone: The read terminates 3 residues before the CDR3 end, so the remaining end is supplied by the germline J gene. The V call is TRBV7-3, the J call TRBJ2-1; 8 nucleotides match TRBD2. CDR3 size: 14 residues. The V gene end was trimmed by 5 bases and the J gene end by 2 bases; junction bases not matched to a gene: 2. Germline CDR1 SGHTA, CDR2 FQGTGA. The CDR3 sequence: CASSSSGAYNEQFF. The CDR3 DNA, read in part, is TGTGCCAGCAGCAGTAGCGGGGCCTACAATGAG. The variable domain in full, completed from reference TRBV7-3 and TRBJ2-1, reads GAGVSQTPSNKVTEKGKYVELRCDPISGHTALYWYRQSLGQGPEFLIYFQGTGAADDSGLPNDRFFAVRPEGSVSTLKIQRTERGDSAVYLCASSSSGAYNEQFFGPGTRLTVL.

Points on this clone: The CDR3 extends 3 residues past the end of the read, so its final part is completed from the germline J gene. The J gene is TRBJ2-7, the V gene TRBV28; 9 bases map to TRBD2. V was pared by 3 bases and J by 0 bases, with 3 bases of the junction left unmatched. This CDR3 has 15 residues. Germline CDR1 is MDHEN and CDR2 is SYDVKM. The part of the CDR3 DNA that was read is TGTGCCAGCAGTTTGCCTAGCGGGAACTCCTACGAG. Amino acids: CASSLPSGNSYE. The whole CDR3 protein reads CASSLPSGNSYEQYF.

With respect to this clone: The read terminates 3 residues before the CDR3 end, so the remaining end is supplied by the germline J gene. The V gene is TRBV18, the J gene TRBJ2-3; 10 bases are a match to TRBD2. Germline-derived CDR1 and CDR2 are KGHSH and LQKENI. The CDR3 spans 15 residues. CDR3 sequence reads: CASSPLAGVEETQYF. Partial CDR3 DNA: TGTGCCAGCTCCCCCCTAGCGGGAGTGGAGGAGACG.

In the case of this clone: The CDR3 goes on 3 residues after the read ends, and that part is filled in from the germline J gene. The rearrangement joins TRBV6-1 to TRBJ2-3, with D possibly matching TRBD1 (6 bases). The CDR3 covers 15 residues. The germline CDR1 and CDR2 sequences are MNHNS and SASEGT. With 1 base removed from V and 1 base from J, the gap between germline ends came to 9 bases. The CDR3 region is CASSEVGGGTDTQYF. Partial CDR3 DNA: TGTGCCAGCAGTGAAGTTGGGGGCGGCACAGATACG.

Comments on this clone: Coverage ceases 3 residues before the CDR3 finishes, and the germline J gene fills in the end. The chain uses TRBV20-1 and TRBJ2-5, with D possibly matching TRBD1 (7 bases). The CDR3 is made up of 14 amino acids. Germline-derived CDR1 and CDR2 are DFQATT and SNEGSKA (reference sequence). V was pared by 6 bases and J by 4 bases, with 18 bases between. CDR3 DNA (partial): TGCAGTGCGAGTTCGCCCAGGGGGGTAGAGACC. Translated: CSASSPRGVET. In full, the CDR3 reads CSASSPRGVETQYF.

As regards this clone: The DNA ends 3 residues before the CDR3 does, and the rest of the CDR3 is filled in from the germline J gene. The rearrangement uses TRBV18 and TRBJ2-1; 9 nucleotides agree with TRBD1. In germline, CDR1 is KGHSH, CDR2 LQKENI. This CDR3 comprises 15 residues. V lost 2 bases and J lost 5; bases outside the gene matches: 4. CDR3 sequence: CASSPRTGVHNEQFF. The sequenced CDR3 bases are TGTGCCAGCTCACCAAGGACAGGGGTACACAATGAG.

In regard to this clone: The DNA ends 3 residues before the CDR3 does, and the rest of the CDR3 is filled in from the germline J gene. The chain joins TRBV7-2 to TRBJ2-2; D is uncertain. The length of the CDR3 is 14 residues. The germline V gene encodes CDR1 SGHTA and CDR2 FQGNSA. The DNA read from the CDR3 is TGTGCCAGCAGCTTAATTGCAACTAATGAAAAG. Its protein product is CASSLIATNEK. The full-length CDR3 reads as CASSLIATNEKLFF.

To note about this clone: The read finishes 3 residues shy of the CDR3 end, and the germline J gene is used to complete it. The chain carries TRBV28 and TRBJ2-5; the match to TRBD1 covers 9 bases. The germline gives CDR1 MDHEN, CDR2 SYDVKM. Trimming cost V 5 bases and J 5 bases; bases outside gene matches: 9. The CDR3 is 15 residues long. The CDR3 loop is CASSPPGQGVETQYF. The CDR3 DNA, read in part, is TGTGCCAGCAGTCCGCCGGGACAGGGTGTGGAGACC.

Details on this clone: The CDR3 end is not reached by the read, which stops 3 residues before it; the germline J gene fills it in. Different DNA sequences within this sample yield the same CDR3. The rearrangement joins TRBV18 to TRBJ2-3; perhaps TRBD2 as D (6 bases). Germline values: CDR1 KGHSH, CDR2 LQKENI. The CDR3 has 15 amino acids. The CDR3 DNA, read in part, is TGTGCCAGCTCCCCCCCGTCGGGGGTTCAAGAGACG. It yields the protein CASSPPSGVQET. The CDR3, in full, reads CASSPPSGVQETQYF.

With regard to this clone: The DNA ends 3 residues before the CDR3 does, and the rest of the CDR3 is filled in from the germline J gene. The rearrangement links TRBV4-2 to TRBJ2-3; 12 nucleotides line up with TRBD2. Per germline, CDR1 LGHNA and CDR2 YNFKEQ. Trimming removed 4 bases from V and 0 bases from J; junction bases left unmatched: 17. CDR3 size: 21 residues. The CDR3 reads CASSPRGPGHGTSGSTDTQYF. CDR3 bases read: TGTGCCAGCAGCCCCCGGGGGCCAGGCCACGGGACTAGCGGGAGCACAGATACG.

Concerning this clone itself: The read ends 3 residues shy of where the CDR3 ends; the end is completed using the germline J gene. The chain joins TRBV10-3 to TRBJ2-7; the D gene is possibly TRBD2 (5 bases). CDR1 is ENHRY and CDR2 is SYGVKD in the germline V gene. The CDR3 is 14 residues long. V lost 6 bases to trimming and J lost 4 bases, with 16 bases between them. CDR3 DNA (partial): TGTGCCATCAGCCCCGGGAAGGGCGGGTACGAG. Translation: CAISPGKGGYE. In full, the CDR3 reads CAISPGKGGYEQYF.

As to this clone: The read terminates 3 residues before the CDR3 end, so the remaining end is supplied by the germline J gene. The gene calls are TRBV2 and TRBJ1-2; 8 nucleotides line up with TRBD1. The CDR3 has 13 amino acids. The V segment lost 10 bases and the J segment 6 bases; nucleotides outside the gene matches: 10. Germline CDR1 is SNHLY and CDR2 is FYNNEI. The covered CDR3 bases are TGTGCCACCCAGGGGGACAGGCACCATGGC. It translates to CATQGDRHHG. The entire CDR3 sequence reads CATQGDRHHGYTF.

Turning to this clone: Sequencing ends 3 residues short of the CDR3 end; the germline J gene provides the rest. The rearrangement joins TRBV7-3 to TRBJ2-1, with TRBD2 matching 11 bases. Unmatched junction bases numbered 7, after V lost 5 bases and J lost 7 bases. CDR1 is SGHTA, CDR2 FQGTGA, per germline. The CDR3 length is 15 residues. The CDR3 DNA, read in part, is TGTGCCAGCAGCCCCAACGGACTAGCGGGTAATGAG. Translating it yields CASSPNGLAGNE. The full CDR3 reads CASSPNGLAGNEQFF.

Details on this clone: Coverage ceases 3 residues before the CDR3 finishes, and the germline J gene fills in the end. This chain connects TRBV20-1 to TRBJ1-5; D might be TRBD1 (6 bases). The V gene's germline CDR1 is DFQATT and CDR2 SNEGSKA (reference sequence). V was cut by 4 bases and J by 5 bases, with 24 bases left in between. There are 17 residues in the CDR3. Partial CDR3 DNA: TGCAGTGCTAAGAAGGATGCGGGGGGGGCCGGGGATCAGCCC. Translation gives CSAKKDAGGAGDQP. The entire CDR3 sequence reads CSAKKDAGGAGDQPQHF.

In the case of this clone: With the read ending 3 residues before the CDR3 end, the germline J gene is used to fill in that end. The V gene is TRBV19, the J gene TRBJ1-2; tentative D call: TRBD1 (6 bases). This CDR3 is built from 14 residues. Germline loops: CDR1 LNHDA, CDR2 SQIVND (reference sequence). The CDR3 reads CASRQGGVPYDYTF. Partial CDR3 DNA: TGTGCCAGTAGACAGGGTGGGGTTCCCTACGAC.

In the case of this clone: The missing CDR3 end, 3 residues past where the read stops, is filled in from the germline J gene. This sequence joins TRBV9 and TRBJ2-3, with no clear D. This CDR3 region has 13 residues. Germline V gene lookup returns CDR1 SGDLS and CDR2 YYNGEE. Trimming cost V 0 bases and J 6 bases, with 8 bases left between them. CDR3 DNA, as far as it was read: TGTGCCAGCAGCGTAGGGCACCCGGATACG. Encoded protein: CASSVGHPDT. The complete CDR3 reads CASSVGHPDTQYF. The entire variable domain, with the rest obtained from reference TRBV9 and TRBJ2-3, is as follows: DSGVTQTPKHLITATGQRVTLRCSPRSGDLSVYWYQQSLDQGLQFLIQYYNGEERAKGNILERFSAQQFPDLHSELNLSSLELGDSALYFCASSVGHPDTQYFGPGTRLTVL.

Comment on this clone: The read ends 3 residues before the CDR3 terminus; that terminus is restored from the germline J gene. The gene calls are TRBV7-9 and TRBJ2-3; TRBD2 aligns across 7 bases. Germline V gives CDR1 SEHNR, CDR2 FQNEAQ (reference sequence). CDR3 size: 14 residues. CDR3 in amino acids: CASSLQAGQETQYF. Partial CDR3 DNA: TGTGCCAGCAGCTTACAAGCGGGGCAAGAGACG. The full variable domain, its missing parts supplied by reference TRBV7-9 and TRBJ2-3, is DTGVSQNPRHKITKRGQNVTFRCDPISEHNRLYWYRQTLGQGPEFLTYFQNEAQLEKSRLLSDRFSAERPKGSFSTLEIQRTEQGDSAMYLCASSLQAGQETQYFGPGTRLTVL.

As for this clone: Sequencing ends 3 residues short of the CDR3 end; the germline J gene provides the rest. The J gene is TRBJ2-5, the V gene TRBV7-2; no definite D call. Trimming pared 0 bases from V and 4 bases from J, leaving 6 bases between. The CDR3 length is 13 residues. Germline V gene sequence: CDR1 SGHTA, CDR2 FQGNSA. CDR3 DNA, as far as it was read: TGTGCCAGCAGCTTAGCGTTCGTAGAGACC. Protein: CASSLAFVET. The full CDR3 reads CASSLAFVETQYF.

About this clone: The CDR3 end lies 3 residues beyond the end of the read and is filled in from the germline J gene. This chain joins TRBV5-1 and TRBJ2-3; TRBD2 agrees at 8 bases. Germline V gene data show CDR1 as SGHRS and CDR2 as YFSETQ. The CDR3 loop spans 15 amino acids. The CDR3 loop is CASSPQAGVLETQYF. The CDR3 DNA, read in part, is TGCGCCAGCAGCCCCCAAGCGGGAGTGTTGGAGACG.

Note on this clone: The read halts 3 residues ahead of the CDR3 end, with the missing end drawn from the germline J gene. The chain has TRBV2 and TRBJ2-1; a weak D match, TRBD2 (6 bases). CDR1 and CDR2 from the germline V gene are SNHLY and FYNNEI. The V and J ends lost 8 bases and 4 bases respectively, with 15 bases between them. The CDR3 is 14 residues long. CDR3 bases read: TGTGCCAGCCTAGAGGGGACTCGATACAATGAG. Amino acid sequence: CASLEGTRYNE. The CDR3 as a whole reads CASLEGTRYNEQFF. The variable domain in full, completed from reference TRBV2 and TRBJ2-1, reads EPEVTQTPSHQVTQMGQEVILRCVPISNHLYFYWYRQILGQKVEFLVSFYNNEISEKSEIFDDQFSVERPDGSNFTLKIRSTKLEDSAMYFCASLEGTRYNEQFFGPGTRLTVL.

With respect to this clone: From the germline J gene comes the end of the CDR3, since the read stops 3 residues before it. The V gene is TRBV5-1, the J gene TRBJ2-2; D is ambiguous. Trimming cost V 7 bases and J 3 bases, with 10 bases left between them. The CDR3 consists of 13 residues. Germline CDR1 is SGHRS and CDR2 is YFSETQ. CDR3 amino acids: CASRERDTGELFF. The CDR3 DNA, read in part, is TGCGCCAGCCGTGAAAGGGACACCGGGGAG. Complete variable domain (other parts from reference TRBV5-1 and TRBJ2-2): KAGVTQTPRYLIKTRGQQVTLSCSPISGHRSVSWYQQTPGQGLQFLFEYFSETQRNKGNFPGRFSGRQFSNSRSEMNVSTLELGDSALYLCASRERDTGELFFGEGSRLTVL.